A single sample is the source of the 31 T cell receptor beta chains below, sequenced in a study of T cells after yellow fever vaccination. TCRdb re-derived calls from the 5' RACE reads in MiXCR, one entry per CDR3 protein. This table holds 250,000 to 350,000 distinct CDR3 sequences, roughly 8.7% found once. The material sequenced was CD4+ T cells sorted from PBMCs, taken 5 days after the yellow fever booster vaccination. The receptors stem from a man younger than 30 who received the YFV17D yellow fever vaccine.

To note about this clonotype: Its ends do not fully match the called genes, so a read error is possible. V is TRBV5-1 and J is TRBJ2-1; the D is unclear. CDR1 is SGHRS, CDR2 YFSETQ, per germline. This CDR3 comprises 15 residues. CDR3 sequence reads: CASSAWASSDNEQFF. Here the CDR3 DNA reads TGCGCCAGCAGCGCGTGGGCCTCCTCCGACAATGAGCAGTTCTTC.

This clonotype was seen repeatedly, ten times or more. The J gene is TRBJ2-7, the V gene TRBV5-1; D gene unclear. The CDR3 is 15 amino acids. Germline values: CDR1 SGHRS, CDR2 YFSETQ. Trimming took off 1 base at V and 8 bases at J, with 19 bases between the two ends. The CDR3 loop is CASSLTSVAAEQQYF. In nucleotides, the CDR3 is TGCGCCAGCAGCTTGACGTCGGTGGCTGCGGAACAGCAGTACTTC. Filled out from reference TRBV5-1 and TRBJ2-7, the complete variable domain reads KAGVTQTPRYLIKTRGQQVTLSCSPISGHRSVSWYQQTPGQGLQFLFEYFSETQRNKGNFPGRFSGRQFSNSRSEMNVSTLELGDSALYLCASSLTSVAAEQQYFGPGTRLTVT.

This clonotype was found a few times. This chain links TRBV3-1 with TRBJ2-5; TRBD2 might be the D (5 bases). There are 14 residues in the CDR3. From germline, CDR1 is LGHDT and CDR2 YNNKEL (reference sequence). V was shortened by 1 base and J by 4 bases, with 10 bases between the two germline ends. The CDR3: CASSQGQRPETQYF. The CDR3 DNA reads TGTGCCAGCAGCCAAGGTCAGCGGCCAGAGACCCAGTACTTC.

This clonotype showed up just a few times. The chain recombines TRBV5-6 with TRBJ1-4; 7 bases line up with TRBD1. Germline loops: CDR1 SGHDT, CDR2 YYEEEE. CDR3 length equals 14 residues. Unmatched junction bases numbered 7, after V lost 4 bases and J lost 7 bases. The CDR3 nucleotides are TGTGCCAGCAGCCTGACAGGGCGGGGTGAAAAACTGTTTTTT. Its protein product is CASSLTGRGEKLFF.

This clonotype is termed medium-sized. CDR3 sequence reads: CASSLGLGFDTQYF. In DNA, the CDR3 is TGTGCCAGCAGTTTGGGACTAGGGTTCGATACGCAGTATTTT. V gene TRBV12-3 or TRBV12-4 combines with J gene TRBJ2-3; 8 bases match TRBD2. The length of the CDR3 is 14 residues. The V and J ends lost 3 bases and 6 bases, in that order; junction bases with no gene match: 5.

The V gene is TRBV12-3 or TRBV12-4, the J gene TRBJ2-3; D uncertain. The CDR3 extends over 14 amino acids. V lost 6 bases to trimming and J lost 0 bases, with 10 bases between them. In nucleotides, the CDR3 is TGTGCCAGCAGATCCGAGCAAAGCACAGATACGCAGTATTTT. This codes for CASRSEQSTDTQYF.

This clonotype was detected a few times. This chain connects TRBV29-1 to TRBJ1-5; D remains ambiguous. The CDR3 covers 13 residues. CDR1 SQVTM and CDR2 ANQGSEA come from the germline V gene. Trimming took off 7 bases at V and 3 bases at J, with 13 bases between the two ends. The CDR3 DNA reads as TGCAGCGCTATTGGGCAGCCCAATCAGCCCCAGCATTTT. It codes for CSAIGQPNQPQHF.

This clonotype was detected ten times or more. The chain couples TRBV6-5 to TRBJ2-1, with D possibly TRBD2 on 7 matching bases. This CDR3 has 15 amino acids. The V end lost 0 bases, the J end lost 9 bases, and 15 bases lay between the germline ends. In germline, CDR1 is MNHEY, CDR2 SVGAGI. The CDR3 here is CASSYSWEGGFEQFF. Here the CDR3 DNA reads TGTGCCAGCAGTTACTCATGGGAGGGGGGATTTGAGCAGTTCTTC.

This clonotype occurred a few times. CDR3 nucleotide sequence: TGTGCCAGTAGACGTGACAGGGGATGGGGTGGCTACACCTTC. It specifies CASRRDRGWGGYTF. The genes are TRBV19 and TRBJ1-2, with TRBD1 matching 8 bases. The CDR3 runs 14 residues. The V and J ends lost 6 bases and 7 bases, in that order; junction bases with no gene match: 10. The germline gives CDR1 LNHDA, CDR2 SQIVND (reference sequence).

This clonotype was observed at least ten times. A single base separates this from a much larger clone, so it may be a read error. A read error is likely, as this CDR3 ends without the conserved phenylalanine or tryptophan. CDR3 coding DNA: TGTGCCAGCAGCTTAACTAGCGGCCAAGAGACCCAGTACCTC. Translation gives CASSLTSGQETQYL. The genes are TRBV7-2 and TRBJ2-5; 8 bases fit TRBD2. J was trimmed by 1 base and V by 2 bases; bases with no gene match: 0. The CDR3 spans 14 residues. Per the germline V gene, CDR1 is SGHTA and CDR2 is FQGNSA.

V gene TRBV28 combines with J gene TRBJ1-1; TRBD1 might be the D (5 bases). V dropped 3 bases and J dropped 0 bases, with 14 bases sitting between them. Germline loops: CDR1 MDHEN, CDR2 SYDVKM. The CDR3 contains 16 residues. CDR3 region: CASSFLGGGMNTEAFF. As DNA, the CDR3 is TGTGCCAGCAGTTTTCTCGGGGGGGGGATGAACACTGAAGCTTTCTTT.

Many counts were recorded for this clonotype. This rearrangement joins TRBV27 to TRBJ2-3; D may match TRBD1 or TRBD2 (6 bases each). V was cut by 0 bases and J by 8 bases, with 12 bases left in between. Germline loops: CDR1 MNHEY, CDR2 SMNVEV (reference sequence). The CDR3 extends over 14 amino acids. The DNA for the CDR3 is TGTGCCAGCAGTTTATCAGGGGGGCAGGGTACGCAGTATTTT. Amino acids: CASSLSGGQGTQYF.

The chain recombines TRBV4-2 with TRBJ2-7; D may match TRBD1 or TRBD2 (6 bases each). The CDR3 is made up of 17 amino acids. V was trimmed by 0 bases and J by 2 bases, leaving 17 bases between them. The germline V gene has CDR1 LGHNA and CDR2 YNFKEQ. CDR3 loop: CASSQDKLRGVTYEQYV. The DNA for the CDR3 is TGTGCCAGCAGCCAAGATAAGTTAAGGGGGGTGACCTACGAGCAGTACGTC.

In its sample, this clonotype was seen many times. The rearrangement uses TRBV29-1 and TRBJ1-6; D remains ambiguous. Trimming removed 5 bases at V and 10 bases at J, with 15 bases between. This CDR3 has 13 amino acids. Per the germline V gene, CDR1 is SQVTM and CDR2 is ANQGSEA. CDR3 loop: CSVRTSTLSPLHF. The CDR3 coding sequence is TGCAGCGTTCGGACCTCGACCTTATCACCCCTCCACTTT.

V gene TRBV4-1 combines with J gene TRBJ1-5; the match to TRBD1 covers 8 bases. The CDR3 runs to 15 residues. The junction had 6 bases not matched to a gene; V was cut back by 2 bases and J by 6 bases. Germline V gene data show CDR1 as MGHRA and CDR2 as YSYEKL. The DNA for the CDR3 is TGCGCCAGCAGCCAAAATACAGGGGGGGGTCAGCCCCAGCATTTT. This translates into CASSQNTGGGQPQHF.

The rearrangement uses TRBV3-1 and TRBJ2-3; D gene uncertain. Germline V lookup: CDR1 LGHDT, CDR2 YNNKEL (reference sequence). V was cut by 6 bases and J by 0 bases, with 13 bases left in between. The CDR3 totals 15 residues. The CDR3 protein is CASRQSRSSTDTQYF. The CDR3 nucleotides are TGTGCCAGCAGACAATCCCGCTCTAGCACAGATACGCAGTATTTT.

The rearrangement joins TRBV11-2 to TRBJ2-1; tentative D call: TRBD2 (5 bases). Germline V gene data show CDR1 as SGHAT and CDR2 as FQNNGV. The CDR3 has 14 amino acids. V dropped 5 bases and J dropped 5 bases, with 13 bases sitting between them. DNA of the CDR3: TGTGCCAGCAGCGTCTCTAGCTCTAACAATGAGCAGTTCTTC. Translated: CASSVSSSNNEQFF.

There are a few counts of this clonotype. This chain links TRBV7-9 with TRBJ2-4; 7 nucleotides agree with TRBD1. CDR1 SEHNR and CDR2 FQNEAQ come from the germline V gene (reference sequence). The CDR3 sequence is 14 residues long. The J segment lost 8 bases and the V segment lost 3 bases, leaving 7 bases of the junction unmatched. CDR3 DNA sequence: TGTGCCAGCAGCTTCGGTGACAGGGCTGACATTCAGTACTTC. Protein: CASSFGDRADIQYF.

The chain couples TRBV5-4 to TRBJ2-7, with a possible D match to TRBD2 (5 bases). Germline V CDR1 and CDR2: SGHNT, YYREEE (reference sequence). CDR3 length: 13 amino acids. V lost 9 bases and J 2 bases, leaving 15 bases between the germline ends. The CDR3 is CATKRPGTYEQYV. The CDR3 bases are TGTGCCACCAAAAGGCCGGGGACCTACGAGCAGTACGTC.

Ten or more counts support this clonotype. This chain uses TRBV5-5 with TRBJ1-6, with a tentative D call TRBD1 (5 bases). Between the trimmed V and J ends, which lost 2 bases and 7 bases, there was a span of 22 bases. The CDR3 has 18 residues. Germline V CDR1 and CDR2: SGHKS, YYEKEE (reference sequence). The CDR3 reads CASSFRRRTGTGNSPLHF. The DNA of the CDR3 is TGTGCCAGCAGCTTCCGGAGGCGTACCGGGACCGGGAATTCACCCCTCCACTTT.

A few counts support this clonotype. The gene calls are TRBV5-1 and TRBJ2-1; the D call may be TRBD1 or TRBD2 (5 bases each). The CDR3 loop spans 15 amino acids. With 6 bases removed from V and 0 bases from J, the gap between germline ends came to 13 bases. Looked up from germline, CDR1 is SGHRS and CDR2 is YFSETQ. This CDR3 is CASITDGGSYNEQFF. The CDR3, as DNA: TGCGCCAGCATCACTGATGGGGGCTCCTACAATGAGCAGTTCTTC.

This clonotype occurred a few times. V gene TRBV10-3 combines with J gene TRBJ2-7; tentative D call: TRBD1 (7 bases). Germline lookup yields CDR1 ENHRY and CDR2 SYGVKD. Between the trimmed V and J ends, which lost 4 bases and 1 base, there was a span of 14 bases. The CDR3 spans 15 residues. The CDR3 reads CAISAGRGESYEQYF. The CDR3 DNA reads TGTGCCATCAGTGCCGGCAGGGGGGAATCCTACGAGCAGTACTTC.

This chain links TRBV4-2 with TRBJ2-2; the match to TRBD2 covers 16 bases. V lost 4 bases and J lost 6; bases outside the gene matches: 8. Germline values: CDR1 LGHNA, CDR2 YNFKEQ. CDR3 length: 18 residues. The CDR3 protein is CASSPGTSGGAGSGELFF. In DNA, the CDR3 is TGTGCCAGCAGCCCGGGGACTAGCGGGGGGGCAGGGTCCGGGGAGCTGTTTTTT.

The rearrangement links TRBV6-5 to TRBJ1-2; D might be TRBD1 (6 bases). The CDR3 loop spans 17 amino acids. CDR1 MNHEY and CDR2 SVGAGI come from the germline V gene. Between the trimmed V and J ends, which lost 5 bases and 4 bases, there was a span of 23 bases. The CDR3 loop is CASSRQVGGALFYGYTF. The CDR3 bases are TGTGCCAGCAGTCGACAGGTCGGAGGTGCTTTATTCTATGGCTACACCTTC.

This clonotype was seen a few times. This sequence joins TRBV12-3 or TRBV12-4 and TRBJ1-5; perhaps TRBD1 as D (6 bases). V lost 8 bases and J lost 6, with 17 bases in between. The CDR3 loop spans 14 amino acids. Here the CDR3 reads CASDRNMGGQPQHF. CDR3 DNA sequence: TGTGCCAGCGACAGGAACATGGGAGGTCAGCCCCAGCATTTT.

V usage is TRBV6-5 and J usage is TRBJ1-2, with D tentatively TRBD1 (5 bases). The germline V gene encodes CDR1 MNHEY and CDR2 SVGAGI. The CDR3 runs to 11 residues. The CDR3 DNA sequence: TGTGTCCTGTGGGGGGACTATGGCTACACCTTC. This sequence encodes CVLWGDYGYTF.

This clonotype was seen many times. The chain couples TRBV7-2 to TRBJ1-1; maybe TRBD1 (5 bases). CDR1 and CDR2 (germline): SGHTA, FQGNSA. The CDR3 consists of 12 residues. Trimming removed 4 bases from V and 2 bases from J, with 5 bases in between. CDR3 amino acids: CASSWDNTEAFF. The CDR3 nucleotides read TGTGCCAGCAGCTGGGACAACACTGAAGCTTTCTTT.

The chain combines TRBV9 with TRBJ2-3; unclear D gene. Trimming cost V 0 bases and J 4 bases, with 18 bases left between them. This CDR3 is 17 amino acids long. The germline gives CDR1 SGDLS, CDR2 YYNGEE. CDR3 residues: CASSVGADPQYPDTQYF. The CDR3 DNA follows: TGTGCCAGCAGCGTAGGGGCTGACCCTCAGTACCCAGATACGCAGTATTTT.

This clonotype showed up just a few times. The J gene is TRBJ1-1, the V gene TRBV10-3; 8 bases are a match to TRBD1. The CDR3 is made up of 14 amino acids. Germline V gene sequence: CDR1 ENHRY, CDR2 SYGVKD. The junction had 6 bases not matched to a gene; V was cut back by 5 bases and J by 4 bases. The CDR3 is CAISWTGSGTEAFF. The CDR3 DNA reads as TGTGCCATCAGTTGGACAGGGAGCGGCACTGAAGCTTTCTTT.

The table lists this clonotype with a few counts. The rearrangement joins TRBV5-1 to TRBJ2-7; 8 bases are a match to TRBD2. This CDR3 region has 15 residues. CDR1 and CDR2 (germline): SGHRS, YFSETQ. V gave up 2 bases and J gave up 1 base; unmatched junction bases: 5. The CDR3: CASSFSTGGSYEQYF. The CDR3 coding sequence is TGCGCCAGCAGCTTTTCTACGGGGGGGTCCTACGAGCAGTACTTC.

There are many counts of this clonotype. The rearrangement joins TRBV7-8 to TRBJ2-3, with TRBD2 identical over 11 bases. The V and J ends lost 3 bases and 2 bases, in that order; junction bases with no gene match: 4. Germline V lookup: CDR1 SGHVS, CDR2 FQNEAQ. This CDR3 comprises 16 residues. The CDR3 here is CASSFLAGGFTDTQYF. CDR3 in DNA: TGTGCCAGCAGCTTTTTAGCGGGGGGGTTCACAGATACGCAGTATTTT. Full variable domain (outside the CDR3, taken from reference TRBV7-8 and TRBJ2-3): GAGVSQSPRYKVAKRGQDVALRCDPISGHVSLFWYQQALGQGPEFLTYFQNEAQLDKSGLPSDRFFAERPEGSVSTLKIQRTQQEDSAVYLCASSFLAGGFTDTQYFGPGTRLTVL.